These 27 T cell receptor beta chains originate from one sample sequenced in a study of blood T cell repertoires in COVID-19 (dated by TCRdb to the early 2020s). The method behind the library was the immunoSEQ multiplex PCR assay. Entries here come from immuneACCESS through TCRdb and include only in-frame sequences with V and J called. Some clones fail to appear in such tables; in the studies checked, an unresolved V gene covers under half of the shortfall, and the cause of the remainder is unknown. The sample table lists under 150,000 clones, around four fifths of them with a count of one. The ten largest clones represent about 3.1% of the sample. Sequencing was done on a sample of peripheral blood. These receptors came from a woman aged 40 to 50 with active or convalescent COVID-19.

This sequence joins TRBV7-9 and TRBJ2-3; D perhaps matches TRBD1 (5 bases). Trimming took 5 bases from V and 3 from J, leaving 15 bases between them. CDR1 and CDR2 (germline): SEHNR, FQNEAQ (reference sequence). The CDR3 runs 15 residues. CDR3 in DNA: TGTGCCAGCAGCCCGCAGGGCATTGGGACAGATACGCAGTATTTT. This sequence encodes CASSPQGIGTDTQYF.

The V call is TRBV5-8, the J call TRBJ2-7, with a possible D match to TRBD2 (5 bases). The germline CDR1 and CDR2 sequences are SGHTS and YDEGEE. Trimming removed 4 bases at V and 0 bases at J, with 8 bases between. CDR3 length: 13 residues. CDR3 coding DNA: TGTGCCAGCAGCAACGGGAACTCCTACGAGCAGTACTTC. This sequence encodes CASSNGNSYEQYF.

The chain joins TRBV28 to TRBJ2-7; 9 bases agree with TRBD1. With V trimmed by 4 bases and J by 4 bases, 8 bases remained unmatched. This CDR3 spans 15 amino acids. Germline V lookup: CDR1 MDHEN, CDR2 SYDVKM. The CDR3 DNA reads TGTGCCAGCAGTTCCCTCGGGACAGGGTTTTACGAGCAGTACTTC. As protein: CASSSLGTGFYEQYF.

CDR3: CAWSRNTEAFF. The CDR3 DNA sequence: TGTGCCTGGAGCCGGAACACTGAAGCTTTCTTT. J is TRBJ1-1 and V is TRBV30; D remains unclear. V was pared by 3 bases and J by 1 base, with 3 bases between. This CDR3 is built from 11 residues. CDR1 GTSNPN and CDR2 SVGIG come from the germline V gene (reference sequence).

The rearrangement joins TRBV6-2 or TRBV6-3 to TRBJ1-5; a weak D match, TRBD1 (6 bases). There are 13 residues in the CDR3. The V end lost 4 bases, the J end lost 6 bases, and 10 bases lay between the germline ends. Germline V gives CDR1 MNHEY, CDR2 SVGEGT. Here the CDR3 DNA reads TGTGCCAGCAGTTCCGGGACAACTCAGCCCCAGCATTTT. This codes for CASSSGTTQPQHF.

This clone has just one count. This chain links TRBV7-2 with TRBJ2-7; tentative D call: TRBD1 (8 bases). The CDR3 sequence is 15 residues long. The germline gives CDR1 SGHTA, CDR2 FQGNSA. V shed 6 bases and J shed 2 bases, with 17 bases lying between them. In DNA, the CDR3 is TGTGCCAGCAGGATGGGGGGGACAGGCCCCTACGAGCAGTACTTC. Translation: CASRMGGTGPYEQYF.

This clone was seen a handful of times. The chain has TRBV5-5 and TRBJ1-2; 8 positions agree with TRBD1. This CDR3 has 13 amino acids. The trim removed 3 bases at V and 8 bases at J, leaving 6 bases unmatched. Germline V CDR1 and CDR2: SGHKS, YYEKEE (reference sequence). CDR3 sequence (DNA): TGTGCCAGCAGCTACGGGACAGGAGGGGGCTACACCTTC. Translation: CASSYGTGGGYTF.

The chain links TRBV29-1 to TRBJ2-6; perhaps TRBD1 as D (6 bases). Germline loops: CDR1 SQVTM, CDR2 ANQGSEA. CDR3 length: 16 amino acids. The V and J ends lost 3 bases and 0 bases respectively, with 12 bases between them. CDR3: CSVDSRGASGANVLTF. CDR3 coding DNA: TGCAGCGTTGATTCCAGGGGAGCCTCTGGGGCCAACGTCCTGACTTTC.

The chain carries TRBV28 and TRBJ2-7, with TRBD2 identical over 12 bases. The CDR3 is 21 residues long. V lost 3 bases and J lost 0; bases outside the gene matches: 18. The germline V gene has CDR1 MDHEN and CDR2 SYDVKM. CDR3 sequence: CASSFTRGSGTSGPYSYEQYF. CDR3 DNA sequence: TGTGCCAGCAGTTTTACCAGGGGATCGGGGACTAGCGGGCCCTACTCCTACGAGCAGTACTTC.

The CDR3 nucleotides read TGTGCCAGCTCACGACCCGGGACAGGGTTCGGGAATGAGCAGTTCTTC. Translated, it gives CASSRPGTGFGNEQFF. The chain links TRBV18 to TRBJ2-1, with 9 bases that match TRBD1. The germline V gene has CDR1 KGHSH and CDR2 LQKENI. V shed 4 bases, J shed 7 bases, and the junction held 11 bases outside the gene matches. There are 16 residues in the CDR3.

About this clone: This sample includes further DNA sequences coding for the same CDR3. The rearrangement links TRBV5-6 to TRBJ2-1; D gene ambiguous. The CDR3 has 14 amino acids. Germline V gives CDR1 SGHDT, CDR2 YYEEEE. The V gene lost 0 bases and the J gene lost 6 bases, with 10 bases spanning the gap. The CDR3: CASSLGGWRNEQFF. The CDR3 DNA reads as TGTGCCAGCAGCTTGGGAGGATGGCGCAATGAGCAGTTCTTC.

This chain uses TRBV28 with TRBJ1-1, with D perhaps matching TRBD1 (5 bases). The germline V gene encodes CDR1 MDHEN and CDR2 SYDVKM. Trimming took 3 bases from V and 4 from J, leaving 9 bases between them. The CDR3 covers 13 residues. CDR3 loop: CASSLAGFTEAFF. For the CDR3, the DNA is TGTGCCAGCAGTTTGGCAGGGTTCACTGAAGCTTTCTTT.

The genes are TRBV28 and TRBJ1-2, with a tentative D call TRBD1 (5 bases). Germline V gene data show CDR1 as MDHEN and CDR2 as SYDVKM. This CDR3 is 14 amino acids long. V lost 3 bases to trimming and J lost 4 bases, with 12 bases between them. The CDR3 region has the DNA TGTGCCAGCAGTTTCGGGCAGGGCTCCTATGGCTACACCTTC. This sequence encodes CASSFGQGSYGYTF.

CDR3 nucleotides: TGTGCCAGCAGTCCGGACCGGGGAGATGGCTACACCTTC. It yields the protein CASSPDRGDGYTF. The gene calls are TRBV2 and TRBJ1-2; D uncertain. Trimming removed 5 bases at V and 6 bases at J, with 13 bases between. Germline lookup yields CDR1 SNHLY and CDR2 FYNNEI. The CDR3 is 13 amino acids.

The CDR3 loop is CASSQVVADEKNIQYF. The CDR3 nucleotides are TGTGCCAGCAGCCAAGTGGTGGCGGATGAGAAAAACATTCAGTACTTC. The chain has TRBV3-1 (or the pseudogene TRBV3-2) and TRBJ2-4; D gene uncertain. Between the trimmed V and J ends, which lost 1 base and 4 bases, there was a span of 14 bases. There are 16 residues in the CDR3. Germline V gene data show CDR1 as LGHDT and CDR2 as YNNKEL (reference sequence).

The CDR3 DNA sequence: TGTGCCAGCAGACCTAGCGGGGGGGCGACCGGGGAGCTGTTTTTT. It encodes CASRPSGGATGELFF. The chain has TRBV7-2 and TRBJ2-2; 12 bases match TRBD2. This CDR3 is built from 15 residues. With 6 bases clipped from V and 5 bases from J, the junction kept 4 bases outside the gene matches. Germline CDR1 SGHTA, CDR2 FQGNSA.

This clone was observed a single time. The chain links TRBV11-2 to TRBJ2-1; TRBD2 matches 14 bases. The CDR3 has 17 amino acids. The V gene's germline CDR1 is SGHAT and CDR2 FQNNGV. V was pared by 5 bases and J by 3 bases, with 6 bases of the junction left unmatched. The CDR3 DNA sequence: TGTGCCAGCAGCCGGACTAGCGGGGGGCCTAACTACAATGAGCAGTTCTTC. Its protein product is CASSRTSGGPNYNEQFF.

The rearrangement uses TRBV5-1 and TRBJ1-1, with 9 bases fitting TRBD1. The CDR3 loop spans 15 amino acids. V lost 4 bases and J lost 1; bases outside the gene matches: 5. Germline CDR1 is SGHRS and CDR2 is YFSETQ. CDR3 in amino acids: CASSVLQGANTEAFF. CDR3 sequence (DNA): TGCGCCAGCAGCGTCCTACAGGGGGCGAACACTGAAGCTTTCTTT.

This rearrangement joins TRBV7-9 to TRBJ2-5; D gene uncertain. Per germline, CDR1 SEHNR and CDR2 FQNEAQ (reference sequence). The length of the CDR3 is 12 residues. The V and J ends lost 5 bases and 5 bases respectively, with 9 bases between them. The CDR3 loop is CASSPRVETQYF. CDR3 coding DNA: TGTGCCAGCAGCCCCCGGGTGGAGACCCAGTACTTC.

V gene TRBV7-2 combines with J gene TRBJ2-4; D possibly corresponds to TRBD2 (6 bases). The CDR3 spans 15 residues. V was cut by 6 bases and J by 1 base, with 13 bases left in between. Germline lookup yields CDR1 SGHTA and CDR2 FQGNSA. Written as DNA, the CDR3 is TGTGCCAGCAGTCCCGGAGGGTCGGCCAAAAACATTCAGTACTTC. This translates into CASSPGGSAKNIQYF.

This chain uses TRBV5-1 with TRBJ2-7, with 11 nucleotides matching TRBD1. CDR3 length: 15 amino acids. CDR1 is SGHRS, CDR2 YFSETQ, per germline. V lost 4 bases and J lost 7; bases outside the gene matches: 10. As DNA, the CDR3 is TGCGCCAGCAGCCCGAGCCCGGGGACAGGGGGTGAGCAGTACTTC. Translating it yields CASSPSPGTGGEQYF.

Only a few counts were recorded for this clone. The chain uses TRBV10-2 and TRBJ1-2; D might be TRBD1 (5 bases). Germline values: CDR1 WSHSY, CDR2 SAAADI. CDR3 length: 14 amino acids. The V end lost 2 bases, the J end lost 4 bases, and 11 bases lay between the germline ends. The CDR3 region is CASSEAGSGYGYTF. CDR3 bases: TGCGCCAGCAGTGAGGCAGGGTCCGGCTATGGCTACACCTTC.

This sequence joins TRBV18 and TRBJ2-5; 7 nucleotides line up with TRBD1. The germline CDR1 and CDR2 sequences are KGHSH and LQKENI. Losses at the gene ends were 4 bases for V and 1 base for J; bases not matched to a gene: 6. The CDR3 is 15 amino acids. CDR3 bases: TGTGCCAGCTCACTCCGGGACAGCCCCCAAGAGACCCAGTACTTC. Translation: CASSLRDSPQETQYF. The full variable domain, with the rest looked up from reference TRBV18 and TRBJ2-5, is NAGVMQNPRHLVRRRGQEARLRCSPMKGHSHVYWYRQLPEEGLKFMVYLQKENIIDESGMPKERFSAEFPKEGPSILRIQQVVRGDSAAYFCASSLRDSPQETQYFGPGTRLLVL.

J is TRBJ1-1 and V is TRBV28; 12 bases match TRBD1. Losses at the gene ends were 5 bases for V and 10 bases for J; bases not matched to a gene: 8. Germline CDR1 MDHEN, CDR2 SYDVKM. CDR3 length: 14 amino acids. The CDR3 DNA sequence: TGTGCCAGCAGTGCCGGGACAGGGGGCGCGGGAGCTTTCTTT. Translating gives CASSAGTGGAGAFF. Full variable domain (missing parts from reference TRBV28 and TRBJ1-1): DVKVTQSSRYLVKRTGEKVFLECVQDMDHENMFWYRQDPGLGLRLIYFSYDVKMKEKGDIPEGYSVSREKKERFSLILESASTNQTSMYLCASSAGTGGAGAFFGQGTRLTVV.

The chain uses TRBV27 and TRBJ2-7; maybe TRBD1 (6 bases). The CDR3 totals 16 residues. V was pared by 1 base and J by 2 bases, with 15 bases between. Per germline, CDR1 MNHEY and CDR2 SMNVEV (reference sequence). The CDR3 sequence: CASSLWGTGSPYEQYF. CDR3 nucleotides: TGTGCCAGCAGTTTATGGGGAACAGGGAGCCCCTACGAGCAGTACTTC.

The sample holds one count of this clone. The chain employs TRBV6-6 and TRBJ2-5, with D possibly matching TRBD2 (7 bases). Germline CDR1 and CDR2: MNHNY and SVGAGI (reference sequence). The V end was cut by 1 base, the J end by 4 bases, with 10 bases between. The CDR3 sequence is 14 residues long. The CDR3 protein is CASSYYGGPETQYF. The DNA of the CDR3 is TGTGCCAGCAGTTACTACGGGGGGCCAGAGACCCAGTACTTC.

The table lists this clone with a few counts. V usage is TRBV4-1 and J usage is TRBJ2-7; weak D call: TRBD2 (6 bases). Germline values: CDR1 MGHRA, CDR2 YSYEKL. Trimming pared 0 bases from V and 2 bases from J, leaving 11 bases between. This CDR3 is 15 amino acids long. The CDR3 DNA follows: TGCGCCAGCAGCCAAGATGCAGCTAGCGCCTACGAGCAGTACTTC. Translating it yields CASSQDAASAYEQYF.